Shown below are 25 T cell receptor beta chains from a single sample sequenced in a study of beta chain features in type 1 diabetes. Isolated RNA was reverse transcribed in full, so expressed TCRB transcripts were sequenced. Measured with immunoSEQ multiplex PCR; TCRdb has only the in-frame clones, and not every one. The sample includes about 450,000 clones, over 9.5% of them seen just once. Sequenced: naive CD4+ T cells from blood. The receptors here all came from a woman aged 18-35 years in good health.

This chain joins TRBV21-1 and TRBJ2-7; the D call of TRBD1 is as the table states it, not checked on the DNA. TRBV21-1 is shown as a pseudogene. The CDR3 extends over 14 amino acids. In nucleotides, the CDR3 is TGTGCCAGCAGCAACTGGACAGCTAACTACGAGCAGTACTTC. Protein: CASSNWTANYEQYF.

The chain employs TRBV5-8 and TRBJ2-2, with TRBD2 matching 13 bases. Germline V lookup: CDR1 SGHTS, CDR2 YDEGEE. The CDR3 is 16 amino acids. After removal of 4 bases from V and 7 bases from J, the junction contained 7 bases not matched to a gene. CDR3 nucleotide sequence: TGTGCCAGCAGCCGTGGACTAGCGGGAGCCCTCGGGGAGCTGTTTTTT. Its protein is CASSRGLAGALGELFF.

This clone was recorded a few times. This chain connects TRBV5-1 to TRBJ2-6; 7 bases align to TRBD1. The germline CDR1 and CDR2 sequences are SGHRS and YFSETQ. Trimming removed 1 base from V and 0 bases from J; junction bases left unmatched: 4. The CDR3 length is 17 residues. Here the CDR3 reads CASSLRGRSSGANVLTF. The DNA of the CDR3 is TGCGCCAGCAGCTTGAGGGGGCGAAGCTCTGGGGCCAACGTCCTGACTTTC.

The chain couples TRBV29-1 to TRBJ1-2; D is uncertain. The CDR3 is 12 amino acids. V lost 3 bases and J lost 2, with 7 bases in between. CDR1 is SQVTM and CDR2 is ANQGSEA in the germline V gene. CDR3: CSVDSSNYGYTF. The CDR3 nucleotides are TGCAGCGTTGATTCGAGCAACTATGGCTACACCTTC. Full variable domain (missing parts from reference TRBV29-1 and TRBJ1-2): SAVISQKPSRDICQRGTSLTIQCQVDSQVTMMFWYRQQPGQSLTLIATANQGSEATYESGFVIDKFPISRPNLTFSTLTVSNMSPEDSSIYLCSVDSSNYGYTFGSGTRLTVV.

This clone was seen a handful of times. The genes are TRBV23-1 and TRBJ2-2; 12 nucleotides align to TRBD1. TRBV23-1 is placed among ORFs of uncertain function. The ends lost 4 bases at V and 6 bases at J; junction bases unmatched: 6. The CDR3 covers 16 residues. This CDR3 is CASSPRGQGAAGELFF. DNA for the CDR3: TGCGCCAGCAGTCCTCGGGGACAGGGGGCTGCCGGGGAGCTGTTTTTT.

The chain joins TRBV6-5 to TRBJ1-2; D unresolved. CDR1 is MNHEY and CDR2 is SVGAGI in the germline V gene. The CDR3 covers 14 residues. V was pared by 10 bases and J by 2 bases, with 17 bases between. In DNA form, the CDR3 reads TGTGCCACCCGTGCAGGTTCGGTCAACTATGGCTACACCTTC. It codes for CATRAGSVNYGYTF.

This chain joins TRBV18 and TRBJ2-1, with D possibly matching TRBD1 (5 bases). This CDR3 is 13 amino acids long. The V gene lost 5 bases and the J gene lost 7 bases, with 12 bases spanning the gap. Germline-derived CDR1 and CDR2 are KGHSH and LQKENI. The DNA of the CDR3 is TGTGCCAGCTCAGCACAGGCAACTAATGAGCAGTTCTTC. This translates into CASSAQATNEQFF.

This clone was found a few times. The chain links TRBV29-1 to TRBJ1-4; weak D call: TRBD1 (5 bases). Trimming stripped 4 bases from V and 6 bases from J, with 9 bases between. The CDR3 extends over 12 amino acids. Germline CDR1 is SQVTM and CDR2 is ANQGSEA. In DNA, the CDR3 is TGCAGCGTTGCCGGGGCTGATGAAAAACTGTTTTTT. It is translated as CSVAGADEKLFF.

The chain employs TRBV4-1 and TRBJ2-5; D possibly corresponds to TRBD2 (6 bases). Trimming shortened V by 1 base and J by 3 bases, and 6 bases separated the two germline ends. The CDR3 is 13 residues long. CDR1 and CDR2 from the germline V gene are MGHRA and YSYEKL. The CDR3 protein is CASSQGGKETQYF. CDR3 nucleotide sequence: TGCGCCAGCAGCCAAGGCGGGAAAGAGACCCAGTACTTC.

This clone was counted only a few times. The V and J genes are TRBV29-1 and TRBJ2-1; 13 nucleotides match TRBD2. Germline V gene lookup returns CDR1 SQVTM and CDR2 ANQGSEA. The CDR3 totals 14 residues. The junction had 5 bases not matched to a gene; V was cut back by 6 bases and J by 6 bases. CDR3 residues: CSVRLAGGLNEQFF. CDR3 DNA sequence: TGCAGCGTCCGACTAGCGGGAGGCCTCAATGAGCAGTTCTTC.

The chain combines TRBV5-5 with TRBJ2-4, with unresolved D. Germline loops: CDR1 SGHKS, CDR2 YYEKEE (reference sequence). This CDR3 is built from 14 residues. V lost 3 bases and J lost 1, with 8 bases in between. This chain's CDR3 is CASSSGRAKNIQYF. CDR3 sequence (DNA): TGTGCCAGCAGCTCCGGCAGGGCCAAAAACATTCAGTACTTC. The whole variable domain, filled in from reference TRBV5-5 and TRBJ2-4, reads DAGVTQSPTHLIKTRGQQVTLRCSPISGHKSVSWYQQVLGQGPQFIFQYYEKEERGRGNFPDRFSARQFPNYSSELNVNALLLGDSALYLCASSSGRAKNIQYFGAGTRLSVL.

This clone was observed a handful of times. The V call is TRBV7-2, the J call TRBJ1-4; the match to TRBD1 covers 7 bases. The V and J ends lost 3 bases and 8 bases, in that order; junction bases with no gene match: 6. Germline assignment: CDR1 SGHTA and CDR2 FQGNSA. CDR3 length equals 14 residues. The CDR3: CASSLNRGGEKLFF. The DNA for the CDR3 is TGTGCCAGCAGCTTGAACAGGGGTGGAGAAAAACTGTTTTTT. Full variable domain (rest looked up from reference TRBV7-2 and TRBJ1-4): GAGVSQSPSNKVTEKGKDVELRCDPISGHTALYWYRQSLGQGLEFLIYFQGNSAPDKSGLPSDRFSAERTGGSVSTLTIQRTQQEDSAVYLCASSLNRGGEKLFFGSGTQLSVL.

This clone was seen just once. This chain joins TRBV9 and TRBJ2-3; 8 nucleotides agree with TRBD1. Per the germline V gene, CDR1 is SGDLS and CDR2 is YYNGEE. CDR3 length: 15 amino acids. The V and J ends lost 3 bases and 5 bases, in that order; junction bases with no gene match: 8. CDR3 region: CASSGRTGYLDTQYF. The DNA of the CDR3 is TGTGCCAGCAGCGGGAGGACAGGGTATTTAGATACGCAGTATTTT.

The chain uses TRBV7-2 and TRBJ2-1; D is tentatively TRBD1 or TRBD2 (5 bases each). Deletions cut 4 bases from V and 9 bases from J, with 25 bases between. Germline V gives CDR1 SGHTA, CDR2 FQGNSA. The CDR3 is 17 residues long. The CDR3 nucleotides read TGTGCCAGCAGCTGGGGACGACCAGCTAGCCCAGAAGGTGAGCAGTTCTTC. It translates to CASSWGRPASPEGEQFF.

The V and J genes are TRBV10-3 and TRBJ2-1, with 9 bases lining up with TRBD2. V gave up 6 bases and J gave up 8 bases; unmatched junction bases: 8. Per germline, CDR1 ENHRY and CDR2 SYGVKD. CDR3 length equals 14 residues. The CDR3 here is CAIRSTQREDEQFF. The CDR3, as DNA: TGTGCCATCAGATCTACTCAGCGGGAGGATGAGCAGTTCTTC.

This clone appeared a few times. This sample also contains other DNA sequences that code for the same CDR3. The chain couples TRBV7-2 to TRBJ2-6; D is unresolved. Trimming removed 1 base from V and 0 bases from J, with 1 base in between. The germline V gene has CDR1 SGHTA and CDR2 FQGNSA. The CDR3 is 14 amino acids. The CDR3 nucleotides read TGTGCCAGCAGCTTAGTCTCTGGGGCCAACGTCCTGACTTTC. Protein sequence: CASSLVSGANVLTF.

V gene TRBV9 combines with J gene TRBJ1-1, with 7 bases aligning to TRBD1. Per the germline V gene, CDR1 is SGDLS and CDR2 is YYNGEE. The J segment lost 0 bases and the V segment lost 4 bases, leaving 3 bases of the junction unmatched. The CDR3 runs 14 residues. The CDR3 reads CASSPGQLNTEAFF. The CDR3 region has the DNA TGTGCCAGCAGCCCGGGACAGTTGAACACTGAAGCTTTCTTT.

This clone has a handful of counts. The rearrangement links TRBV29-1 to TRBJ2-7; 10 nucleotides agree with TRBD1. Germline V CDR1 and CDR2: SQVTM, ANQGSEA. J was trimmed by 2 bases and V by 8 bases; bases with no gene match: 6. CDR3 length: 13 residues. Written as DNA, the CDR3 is TGCAGCCTCCGTGGACAGGGGGCCTACGAGCAGTACTTC. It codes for CSLRGQGAYEQYF.

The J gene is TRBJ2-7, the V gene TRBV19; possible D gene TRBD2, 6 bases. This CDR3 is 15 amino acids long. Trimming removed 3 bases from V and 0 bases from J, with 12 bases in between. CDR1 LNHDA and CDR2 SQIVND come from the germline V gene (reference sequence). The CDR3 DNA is TGTGCCAGTAGTATCTTGCAGGGAGGCTCCTACGAGCAGTACTTC. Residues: CASSILQGGSYEQYF. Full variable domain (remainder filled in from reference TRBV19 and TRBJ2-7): DGGITQSPKYLFRKEGQNVTLSCEQNLNHDAMYWYRQDPGQGLRLIYYSQIVNDFQKGDIAEGYSVSREKKESFPLTVTSAQKNPTAFYLCASSILQGGSYEQYFGPGTRLTVT.

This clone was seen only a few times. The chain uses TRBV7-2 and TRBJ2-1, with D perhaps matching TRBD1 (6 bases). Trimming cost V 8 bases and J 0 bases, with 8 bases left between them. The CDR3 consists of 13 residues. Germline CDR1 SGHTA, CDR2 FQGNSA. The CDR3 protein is CASGTTSYNEQFF. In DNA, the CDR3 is TGTGCCAGCGGGACAACCTCCTACAATGAGCAGTTCTTC.

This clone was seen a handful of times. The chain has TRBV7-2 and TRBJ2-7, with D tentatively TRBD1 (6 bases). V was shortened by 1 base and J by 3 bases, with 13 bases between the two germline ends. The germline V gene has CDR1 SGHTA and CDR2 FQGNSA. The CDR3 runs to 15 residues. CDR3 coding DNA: TGTGCCAGCAGCTTAGGAACAGGGCTGGGCTACGAGCAGTACTTC. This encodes CASSLGTGLGYEQYF.

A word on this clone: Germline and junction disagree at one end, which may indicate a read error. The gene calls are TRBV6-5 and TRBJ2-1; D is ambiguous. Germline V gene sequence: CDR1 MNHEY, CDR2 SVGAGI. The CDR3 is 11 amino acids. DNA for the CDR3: TGTGCCATCAGTGAGCACAATGAGCAGTTCTTC. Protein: CAISEHNEQFF.

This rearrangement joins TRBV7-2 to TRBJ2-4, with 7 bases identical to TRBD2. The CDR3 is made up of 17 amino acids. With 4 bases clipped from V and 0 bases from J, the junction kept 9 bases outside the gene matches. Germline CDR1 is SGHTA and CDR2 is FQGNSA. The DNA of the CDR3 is TGTGCCAGCAGCTCGGGGGGTCCGGGGATAGCCAAAAACATTCAGTACTTC. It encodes CASSSGGPGIAKNIQYF. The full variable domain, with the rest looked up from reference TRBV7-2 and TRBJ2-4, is GAGVSQSPSNKVTEKGKDVELRCDPISGHTALYWYRQSLGQGLEFLIYFQGNSAPDKSGLPSDRFSAERTGGSVSTLTIQRTQQEDSAVYLCASSSGGPGIAKNIQYFGAGTRLSVL.

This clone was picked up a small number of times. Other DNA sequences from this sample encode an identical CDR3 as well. The CDR3 DNA reads TGTGCCAGCAGCCTGCAGGGGAGCAATCAGCCCCAGCATTTT. It codes for CASSLQGSNQPQHF. The chain carries TRBV7-9 and TRBJ1-5; possibly TRBD1 for D (6 bases). The CDR3 spans 14 residues. The V gene's germline CDR1 is SEHNR and CDR2 FQNEAQ (reference sequence). The V and J ends lost 5 bases and 1 base respectively, with 9 bases between them. Full variable domain (missing parts from reference TRBV7-9 and TRBJ1-5): DTGVSQNPRHKITKRGQNVTFRCDPISEHNRLYWYRQTLGQGPEFLTYFQNEAQLEKSRLLSDRFSAERPKGSFSTLEIQRTEQGDSAMYLCASSLQGSNQPQHFGDGTRLSIL.

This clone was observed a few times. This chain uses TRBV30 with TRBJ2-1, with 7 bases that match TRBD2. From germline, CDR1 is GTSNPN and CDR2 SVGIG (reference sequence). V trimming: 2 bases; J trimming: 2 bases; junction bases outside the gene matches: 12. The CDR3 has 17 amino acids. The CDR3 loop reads CAWSSSALALAYNEQFF. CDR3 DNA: TGTGCCTGGAGTAGTTCCGCACTAGCGCTTGCCTACAATGAGCAGTTCTTC.